This T cell receptor beta chain was retrieved from a study of T cells in Graves' hyperthyroidism and ophthalmopathy. Study-level results: Most clonotypes expanded in the thyroid (above 0.001) were also present in blood.

Ten or more counts support this clonotype. Antigen: not known. The CDR3 is 12 amino acids. From germline, CDR1 is GTSNPN and CDR2 SVGIG (reference sequence). Trimming removed 4 bases from V and 6 bases from J, with 13 bases in between. The TCR beta CDR3 regions underwent amplification using RNA transcripts as the source. With the HTBI primer set, the TCR CDR3 went through a first round of RT-PCR. TCRdb itself ran the multiplex PCR reads through MiXCR, one entry per CDR3 protein. The sample includes a few hundred thousand distinct CDR3 sequences, around 13% of them seen just once. This TCR came from a woman in her 30s with Graves' hyperthyroidism that later progressed to Graves' ophthalmopathy. This sequence joins TRBV30 and TRBJ2-7; D gene unclear. The sample taken for sequencing was blood. In DNA, the CDR3 is TGTGCCTGGACAGGCCAGATGGGCGAGCAGTACTTC. This sequence encodes CAWTGQMGEQYF. Full variable domain (missing parts from reference TRBV30 and TRBJ2-7): SQTIHQWPATLVQPVGSPLSLECTVEGTSNPNLYWYRQAAGRGLQLLFYSVGIGQISSEVPQNLSASRPQDRQFILSSKKLLLSDSGFYLCAWTGQMGEQYFGPGTRLTVT.